These T cell receptor beta chains were read from a single sample in a study of CD8 T cells in Susac syndrome. Each CDR3 protein is one row after TCRdb ran MiXCR on the immunoSEQ multiplex PCR reads. The table has a few hundred thousand distinct CDR3 sequences, approximately 95% seen once; the top ten hold 0.095%. Sample: CD4+ T cells from PBMCs. All receptors come from a human donor with multiple sclerosis. The CDR3 runs from the conserved cysteine through the conserved F or W. A D gene is named only where the DNA matches it firmly. Some rows mark clone size as missing; the rest say once, few, many or name a class of expanded clone.

v_call	clone_size	j_call	d_call	cdr3_aa	cdr3_nt
TRBV27	NA	TRBJ1-5	NA	CASSLSTRLGQPQHF	TGTGCCAGCAGTTTATCTACCCGCTTAGGGCAGCCCCAGCATTTT
TRBV12-5	once	TRBJ1-2	NA	CASGLLYGYTF	TGTGCTAGTGGCCTGCTTTATGGCTACACCTTC
TRBV9	NA	TRBJ2-3	NA	CASSVEVLGTDTQYF	TGTGCCAGCAGCGTAGAGGTTCTTGGCACAGATACGCAGTATTTT
TRBV20-1	NA	TRBJ1-3	NA	CSARDAVQRSGNTIYF	TGCAGTGCTAGAGATGCGGTACAGCGGTCTGGAAACACCATATATTTT
TRBV20-1	NA	TRBJ2-7	NA	CSARVMPTIPYGQYF	TGCAGTGCTAGAGTTATGCCTACCATCCCCTATGGGCAGTACTTC
TRBV4-2	once	TRBJ2-1	NA	CASSPRAGDRYNEQFF	TGTGCCAGCAGCCCCCGCGCCGGCGATCGTTACAATGAGCAGTTCTTC
TRBV20-1	NA	TRBJ2-3	NA	CSIRGAQADTQYF	TGCAGTATCAGGGGGGCCCAGGCAGATACGCAGTATTTT
TRBV7-9	NA	TRBJ2-5	NA	CASSVREGYLQETQYF	TGTGCCAGCAGCGTCAGAGAGGGGTACCTCCAAGAGACCCAGTACTTC
TRBV20-1	NA	TRBJ2-7	NA	CSAQRLVGNEQYF	TGCAGTGCCCAGAGACTAGTCGGCAACGAGCAGTACTTC
TRBV20-1	NA	TRBJ2-1	TRBD2	CSASRTSLAEQFF	TGCAGTGCTAGCCGGACTAGTTTGGCTGAGCAGTTCTTC
TRBV30	once	TRBJ2-1	TRBD2	CAWRVSGEYNEQFF	TGTGCCTGGAGGGTTAGCGGGGAGTACAATGAGCAGTTCTTC
TRBV7-9	NA	TRBJ2-3	NA	CASSLRRGNTQYF	TGTGCCAGCAGCTTACGTCGAGGGAATACGCAGTATTTT
TRBV6-5	NA	TRBJ2-3	NA	CASRTDHTDTQYF	TGTGCCAGCCGAACGGACCACACAGATACGCAGTATTTT
TRBV2	NA	TRBJ2-3	TRBD1	CASRPDRGTDTQYF	TGTGCCAGCAGGCCCGACAGGGGCACAGATACGCAGTATTTT
TRBV2	NA	TRBJ2-3	NA	CASSAFASDFADTQYF	TGTGCCAGCAGTGCGTTTGCTAGCGATTTCGCAGATACGCAGTATTTT
TRBV27	NA	TRBJ2-7	NA	CASSHNYEQYF	TGTGCCAGCAGTCACAACTACGAGCAGTACTTC
TRBV7-3	once	TRBJ2-3	TRBD1	CASSSGGADTQYF	TGTGCCAGCAGCTCAGGGGGCGCAGATACGCAGTATTTT
TRBV6-5	NA	TRBJ2-3	NA	CASRRLGTITDTQYF	TGTGCCAGCAGAAGACTAGGGACAATAACAGATACGCAGTATTTT
TRBV12-3/TRBV12-4	once	TRBJ1-4	NA	CASARSATNEKLFF	TGTGCCAGCGCTCGTTCTGCAACTAATGAAAAACTGTTTTTT
TRBV24-1	NA	TRBJ2-1	NA	CATSDSPLSQFF	TGTGCCACCAGTGATTCTCCCCTCAGCCAGTTCTTC
TRBV2	NA	TRBJ1-5	NA	CASSRMQPQHF	TGTGCCAGCAGTCGCATGCAGCCCCAGCATTTT
TRBV7-9	NA	TRBJ2-7	NA	CASSLDGEQYF	TGTGCCAGCAGCTTAGATGGCGAGCAGTACTTC
TRBV11-2	NA	TRBJ1-4	NA	CASSLDPRVPNEKLFF	TGTGCCAGCAGCTTAGATCCAAGAGTTCCTAATGAAAAACTGTTTTTT
TRBV29-1	NA	TRBJ2-7	NA	CSVVRREKSYEQYF	TGCAGCGTTGTTCGGCGGGAAAAGTCCTACGAGCAGTACTTC
TRBV2	NA	TRBJ1-1	TRBD1	CASSVQGDSEAFF	TGTGCCAGCAGTGTTCAGGGGGACAGTGAAGCTTTCTTT
TRBV14	NA	TRBJ1-2	TRBD1	CASSQERSTGGTF	TGTGCCAGCAGCCAAGAAAGGTCTACAGGGGGAACCTTC
TRBV25-1	NA	TRBJ2-7	TRBD2	CASSENKLAGSSYEQYF	TGTGCCAGCAGTGAAAATAAACTAGCGGGCTCCTCCTACGAGCAGTACTTC
TRBV6-2/TRBV6-3	NA	TRBJ2-1	NA	CASRPPGWVAVKQFF	TGTGCCAGCAGACCTCCAGGGTGGGTCGCGGTAAAGCAGTTCTTC
TRBV3-1	NA	TRBJ1-5	NA	CASSSRDIGNQPQHF	TGTGCCAGCAGCTCGAGGGATATCGGCAATCAGCCCCAGCATTTT
TRBV15	NA	TRBJ2-3	NA	CATSRSPGDTQYF	TGTGCCACCAGCAGATCCCCTGGAGATACGCAGTATTTT
TRBV27	NA	TRBJ2-3	TRBD1	CASRTRTGARTDTQYF	TGTGCCAGCAGAACCCGGACAGGGGCCCGCACAGATACGCAGTATTTT
TRBV10-3	NA	TRBJ2-2	NA	CAISGSLTNTGELFF	TGTGCCATCAGTGGATCGTTGACGAACACCGGGGAGCTGTTTTTT
TRBV12-3/TRBV12-4	NA	TRBJ2-3	NA	CASTRTDTQYF	TGTGCCAGCACCCGAACAGATACGCAGTATTTT
TRBV7-2	NA	TRBJ1-2	NA	CASSDPPGGLSNYGYTF	TGTGCCAGCAGCGATCCCCCCGGGGGGTTGAGTAACTATGGCTACACCTTC
TRBV20-1	NA	TRBJ2-4	NA	CSAPLGEAKNIQYF	TGCAGTGCTCCCCTCGGGGAAGCCAAAAACATTCAGTACTTC
TRBV14	NA	TRBJ2-7	TRBD2	CASSQGSGGYEQYF	TGTGCCAGCAGCCAAGGAAGCGGGGGATACGAGCAGTACTTC
TRBV9	NA	TRBJ2-2	TRBD2	CASSASGRAFTGELFF	TGTGCCAGCAGCGCTAGCGGGAGGGCCTTCACCGGGGAGCTGTTTTTT
TRBV12-3/TRBV12-4	NA	TRBJ1-4	NA	CASSFGQGLGNEKLFF	TGTGCCAGCAGTTTTGGCCAGGGGTTGGGGAATGAAAAACTGTTTTTT
TRBV20-1	NA	TRBJ1-1	NA	CSATKNTEAFF	TGCAGTGCTACAAAGAACACTGAAGCTTTCTTT
TRBV30	NA	TRBJ1-1	NA	CAWSVQDTEAFF	TGTGCCTGGAGTGTACAAGACACTGAAGCTTTCTTT
TRBV30	NA	TRBJ1-4	TRBD1	CARGGDRGLGERLFF	TGTGCCCGAGGGGGGGACAGGGGCCTCGGGGAAAGACTGTTTTTT
TRBV27	once	TRBJ1-2	NA	CASSFGEGHGYTF	TGTGCCAGCAGTTTTGGGGAGGGCCATGGCTACACCTTC